The following is a TCR beta chain sequence with its context. This clone occurred once. The antigen this receptor binds is unknown. Base qualities are missing; no much larger clone stands one base away. This sample was taken from a study of blood T cell repertoires in COVID-19 (TCRdb year 2020). About the investigation overall: Samples from collaborators originated in the United States, Italy and Spain and spanned both the acute and convalescent phases of COVID-19. The material from the prospective study consisted of cDNA or gDNA derived from T cells, B-cell-depleted T cells, or PBMCs. Deeply sampled blood TCRbeta repertoires from subjects exposed to, actively infected with, or recovered from COVID-19 were included in the dataset. The repertoires were made available in a free public database intended to serve as a resource for research on the immune response to SARS-CoV-2. Samples were obtained from the ongoing ImmuneRACE study (first 160 participants) and from roughly 1,300 subjects provided by 6 global collaborators. A de-identified subject ID, COVID-19 status, age in years and sex were almost always included in the sample metadata. HLA class I and class II types, where available, came from metadata supplied by the sample provider rather than from assay-based typing. What the authors observed across the whole study: The quantity of clinical and demographic metadata differed by source and by participant and was supplied without curation.

The collaborating institutions used their own protocols to collect whole blood in K2EDTA tubes. Collaborator samples were shipped for TCRbeta analysis as frozen whole blood, isolated PBMCs, or DNA extracted from either sample type. TCRbeta CDR3 regions were amplified from genomic DNA by means of the immunoSEQ Assay, a bias-controlled multiplex PCR. Turning to the authors' computational methods: Within the assay, amplification of reference gene primers was used to estimate how many nucleated cells each sample contained. To quantify the absolute abundance of each unique TCRbeta CDR3 rearrangement, sequence reads were collapsed and filtered. Productive Simpson clonality was computed per sample as the square root of Simpson's diversity index over productive rearrangements. Imported from immuneACCESS, the table was reduced by TCRdb to in-frame sequences with V and J called. These copies leave out some clones; in studies compared against another copy, an unresolved V gene accounts for under half, and the cause of the remainder is not known. The V and J calls and clone size are taken from that table; D and trimming were inferred from the DNA. The sample profile shows under 50,000 clones; 80% to 90% of them were found once. The top ten constitute approximately 5.4% of the sample.

Per the germline V gene, SGHRS is the CDR1 and YFSETQ is the CDR2. From the cysteine through the phenylalanine, the CDR3 covers 13 amino acids. The only DNA kept is the CDR3, 39 bases in frame from the first base. Cut back by 1 base and 3 bases, the V and J ends lie 7 bases apart. The rearrangement combines TRBV5-1 with TRBJ2-5; tentative D gene TRBD2, with 5 bases matching. This clonotype was obtained from a man aged 35-49 years with active COVID-19. The sample was peripheral blood. The base sequence is TGCGCCAGCAGCTTGAGCGGAGAAGAGACCCAGTACTTC. This sequence encodes CASSLSGEETQYF.